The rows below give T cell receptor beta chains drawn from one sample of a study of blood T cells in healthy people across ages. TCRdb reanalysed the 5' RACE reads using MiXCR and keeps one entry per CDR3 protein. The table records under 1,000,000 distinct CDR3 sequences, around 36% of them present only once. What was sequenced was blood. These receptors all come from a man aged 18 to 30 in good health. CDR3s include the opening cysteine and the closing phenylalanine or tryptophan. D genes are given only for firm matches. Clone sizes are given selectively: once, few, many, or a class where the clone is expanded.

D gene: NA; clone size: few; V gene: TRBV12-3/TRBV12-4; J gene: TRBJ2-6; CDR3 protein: CASSARAPGANVLTF; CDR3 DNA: TGTGCCAGCAGTGCCCGGGCGCCTGGGGCCAACGTCCTGACTTTC
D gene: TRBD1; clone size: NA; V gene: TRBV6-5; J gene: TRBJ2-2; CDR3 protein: CASSTRDRGNTGELFF; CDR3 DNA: TGTGCCAGCAGTACTAGGGACAGGGGGAACACCGGGGAGCTGTTTTTT
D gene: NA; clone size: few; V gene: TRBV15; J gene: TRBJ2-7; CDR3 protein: CATTSEIESNEQYF; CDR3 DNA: TGTGCCACCACCTCAGAGATAGAGTCCAATGAGCAGTACTTC
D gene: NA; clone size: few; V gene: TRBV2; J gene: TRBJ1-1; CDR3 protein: CASSVGINTEAFF; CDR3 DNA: TGTGCCAGCAGTGTCGGTATCAACACTGAAGCTTTCTTT
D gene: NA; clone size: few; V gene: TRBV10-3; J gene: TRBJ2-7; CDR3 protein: CAISPDSTYNEQYF; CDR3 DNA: TGTGCCATCAGTCCGGACAGCACCTACAATGAGCAGTACTTC
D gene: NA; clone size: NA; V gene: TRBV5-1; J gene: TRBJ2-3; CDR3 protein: CASSPSGANGDTQYF; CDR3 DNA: TGCGCCAGCAGCCCCAGTGGAGCGAATGGAGATACGCAGTATTTT
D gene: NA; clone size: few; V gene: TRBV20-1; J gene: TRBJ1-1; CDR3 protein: CSAHRGTEAFF; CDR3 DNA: TGCAGTGCCCATCGGGGCACTGAAGCTTTCTTT
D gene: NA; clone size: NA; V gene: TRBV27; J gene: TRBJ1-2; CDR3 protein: CASSLIGTCNGYTF; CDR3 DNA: TGTGCCAGCAGTTTAATAGGGACTTGTAATGGCTACACCTTC
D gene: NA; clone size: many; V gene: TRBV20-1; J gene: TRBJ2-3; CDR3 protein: CSARERGRHRGTDTQYF; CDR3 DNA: TGCAGTGCTAGAGAGAGGGGCAGGCACAGGGGCACAGATACGCAGTATTTT
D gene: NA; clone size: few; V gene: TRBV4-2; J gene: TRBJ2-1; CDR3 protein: CASSQGAKRDNEQFF; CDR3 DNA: TGTGCCAGCAGCCAAGGGGCCAAGAGGGACAATGAGCAGTTCTTC
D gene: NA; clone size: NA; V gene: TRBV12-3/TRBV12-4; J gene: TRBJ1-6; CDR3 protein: CASSLDGGSPLHF; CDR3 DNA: TGTGCCAGCAGTTTAGATGGGGGTTCACCCCTCCACTTT
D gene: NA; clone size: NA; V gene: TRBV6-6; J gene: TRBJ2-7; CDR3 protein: CASSYGSGYNEQYF; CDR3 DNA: TGTGCCAGCAGTTACGGCTCGGGGTATAATGAGCAGTACTTC
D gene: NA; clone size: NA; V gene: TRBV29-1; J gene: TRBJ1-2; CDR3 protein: CSVEDRLRGNYGYTF; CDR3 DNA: TGCAGCGTTGAAGATAGATTAAGGGGCAACTATGGCTACACCTTC